Listed here are 30 T cell receptor beta chains from one sample, sequenced in a study of T cells after yellow fever vaccination. TCRdb re-called the 5' RACE reads through MiXCR, storing one row per CDR3 protein. This sample has just over 300,000 distinct CDR3 sequences, with more than 3% found just once. Sequenced material: PBMCs, taken on the day of the yellow fever booster vaccination. These receptors were obtained from a man between 18 and 35 years old who received the YFV17D yellow fever vaccine.

In its sample, this clonotype was seen many times. The chain is built from TRBV11-2 and TRBJ2-2, with D uncertain. CDR1 is SGHAT, CDR2 FQNNGV, per germline. This CDR3 spans 14 amino acids. Between the trimmed V and J ends, which lost 6 bases and 0 bases, there was a span of 8 bases. CDR3 sequence reads: CASRENANTGELFF. CDR3 sequence (DNA): TGTGCCAGCAGGGAGAACGCGAACACCGGGGAGCTGTTTTTT.

This clonotype was seen ten or more times. This chain links TRBV5-1 with TRBJ2-2; D gene unclear. CDR3 size: 18 residues. Deletions cut 4 bases from V and 4 bases from J, with 23 bases between. Germline loops: CDR1 SGHRS, CDR2 YFSETQ. CDR3 DNA sequence: TGCGCCAGCAGCCTATGGCCGGGTGCCGCAGGAATCACCGGGGAGCTGTTTTTT. Its translation: CASSLWPGAAGITGELFF.

The sample holds a few counts of this clonotype. The genes are TRBV5-1 and TRBJ2-4; D is unclear. The V end lost 0 bases, the J end lost 9 bases, and 13 bases lay between the germline ends. Germline values: CDR1 SGHRS, CDR2 YFSETQ. The CDR3 length is 14 residues. The chain's CDR3 is CASSLGLNQAIQYF. CDR3 nucleotides: TGCGCCAGCAGCTTGGGGCTAAATCAAGCCATTCAGTACTTC.

V gene TRBV30 combines with J gene TRBJ2-5; weak D call: TRBD2 (7 bases). Germline CDR1 GTSNPN, CDR2 SVGIG (reference sequence). V lost 3 bases to trimming and J lost 4 bases, with 12 bases between them. There are 13 residues in the CDR3. The CDR3 spells CAWRPGGRETQYF. The CDR3, as DNA: TGTGCCTGGAGGCCCGGGGGGCGAGAGACCCAGTACTTC.

V is TRBV7-6 and J is TRBJ2-2; D tentatively reads TRBD1 or TRBD2 (6 bases each). CDR1 is SGHVS and CDR2 is FNYEAQ in the germline V gene. This CDR3 is 14 amino acids long. V was cut by 7 bases and J by 5 bases, with 14 bases left in between. The CDR3 nucleotides are TGTGCCAGCACCCGCCAGGGGACTACCGGGGAGCTGTTTTTT. Amino acid sequence: CASTRQGTTGELFF. The variable domain in full, completed from reference TRBV7-6 and TRBJ2-2, reads GAGVSQSPRYKVTKRGQDVALRCDPISGHVSLYWYRQALGQGPEFLTYFNYEAQQDKSGLPNDRFSAERPEGSISTLTIQRTEQRDSAMYRCASTRQGTTGELFFGEGSRLTVL.

The chain combines TRBV25-1 with TRBJ1-2, with 9 bases fitting TRBD1. CDR1 MGHDK and CDR2 SYGVNS come from the germline V gene. J gave up 7 bases and V 8 bases, and 11 bases lay outside the gene matches. The CDR3 consists of 14 residues. The CDR3 loop is CASQGQGSTGGYTF. The DNA of the CDR3 is TGTGCCAGCCAAGGACAGGGGTCGACGGGTGGCTACACCTTC.

J is TRBJ1-6 and V is TRBV29-1; 8 bases align to TRBD1. Germline CDR1 and CDR2: SQVTM and ANQGSEA. V was pared by 7 bases and J by 7 bases, with 6 bases of the junction left unmatched. The CDR3 length is 13 residues. This CDR3 is CSAITGGNSPLHF. The CDR3 DNA reads TGCAGCGCGATTACAGGGGGAAATTCACCCCTCCACTTT.

This clonotype came up many times. This chain connects TRBV5-1 to TRBJ1-3; 7 bases map to TRBD1. Losses at the gene ends were 4 bases for V and 3 bases for J; bases not matched to a gene: 4. CDR3 length: 14 amino acids. CDR1 SGHRS and CDR2 YFSETQ come from the germline V gene. The CDR3 protein is CASSETGFGNTIYF. Written as DNA, the CDR3 is TGCGCCAGCAGCGAGACAGGGTTTGGAAACACCATATATTTT.

This clonotype was detected a few times. The chain employs TRBV5-5 and TRBJ2-7, with D possibly matching TRBD1 (6 bases). Germline CDR1 SGHKS, CDR2 YYEKEE (reference sequence). This CDR3 comprises 16 residues. V lost 4 bases and J lost 2, with 19 bases in between. CDR3 sequence: CASSHITGLGTYEQYV. As DNA, the CDR3 is TGTGCCAGCAGCCATATTACAGGGTTGGGTACCTACGAGCAGTACGTC.

The CDR3 DNA is TGTGCCAGTTCACAGGAGTCGAGCTCCTACGAGCAGTACTTC. Its translation: CASSQESSSYEQYF. The genes are TRBV10-3 and TRBJ2-7; D perhaps matches TRBD1 (5 bases). The germline gives CDR1 ENHRY, CDR2 SYGVKD. The CDR3 is made up of 14 amino acids. V was pared by 10 bases and J by 0 bases, with 16 bases between.

This clonotype was observed a few times. V gene TRBV6-6 combines with J gene TRBJ1-2; D not certain. The germline gives CDR1 MNHNY, CDR2 SVGAGI (reference sequence). V lost 2 bases and J 2 bases, leaving 9 bases between the germline ends. This CDR3 is built from 14 residues. In nucleotides, the CDR3 is TGTGCCAGCAGTTACGCAAACAGAAACTATGGCTACACCTTC. Its translation is CASSYANRNYGYTF.

This clonotype was counted many times. The V call is TRBV7-2, the J call TRBJ2-7, with 9 bases aligning to TRBD1. The germline V gene has CDR1 SGHTA and CDR2 FQGNSA. The CDR3 extends over 14 amino acids. V trimming: 5 bases; J trimming: 5 bases; junction bases outside the gene matches: 7. The CDR3: CASSNPGQGHEQYF. Written as DNA, the CDR3 is TGTGCCAGCAGCAACCCGGGACAGGGCCACGAGCAGTACTTC.

The J gene is TRBJ2-1, the V gene TRBV7-2; TRBD2 matches at 8 bases. V gave up 6 bases and J gave up 8 bases; unmatched junction bases: 9. This CDR3 comprises 14 residues. Looked up from germline, CDR1 is SGHTA and CDR2 is FQGNSA. CDR3 bases: TGTGCCAGCAGAACCGGGGGGGCCCTTCATGAGCAGTTCTTC. Protein sequence: CASRTGGALHEQFF.

The V call is TRBV20-1, the J call TRBJ2-1; TRBD1 or TRBD2 may be the D gene (5 bases each). The CDR3 consists of 13 residues. V lost 2 bases and J lost 10, with 15 bases in between. The germline gives CDR1 DFQATT, CDR2 SNEGSKA (reference sequence). In DNA, the CDR3 is TGCAGTGCTAGATCAGGGACGGCGGGCGAGCAGTTCTTC. Its translation is CSARSGTAGEQFF.

The chain uses TRBV12-3 or TRBV12-4 and TRBJ2-2, with D tentatively TRBD2 (6 bases). The CDR3 contains 14 residues. Trimming removed 6 bases from V and 3 bases from J, with 11 bases in between. The CDR3 DNA sequence: TGTGCCAGCAGCAAAGGACTACACACCGGGGAGCTGTTTTTT. Amino acids: CASSKGLHTGELFF.

This clonotype was recorded at least ten times. This sequence joins TRBV7-9 and TRBJ2-6; D tentatively reads TRBD1 or TRBD2 (5 bases each). The V gene lost 1 base and the J gene lost 0 bases, with 10 bases spanning the gap. The germline V gene has CDR1 SEHNR and CDR2 FQNEAQ (reference sequence). The CDR3 spans 17 residues. The CDR3 spells CASSLGGSSSGANVLTF. In DNA form, the CDR3 reads TGTGCCAGCAGCTTAGGGGGGTCCTCCTCTGGGGCCAACGTCCTGACTTTC.

This clonotype was seen only a few times. The chain is built from TRBV28 and TRBJ1-5; possible D gene TRBD1, 5 bases. Germline V gene sequence: CDR1 MDHEN, CDR2 SYDVKM. CDR3 length: 16 residues. Trimming shortened V by 10 bases and J by 2 bases, and 21 bases separated the two germline ends. The CDR3 spells CATYRSSWGGNQPQHF. In DNA form, the CDR3 reads TGTGCCACCTACAGATCCTCGTGGGGGGGCAATCAGCCCCAGCATTTT.

This clonotype appeared many times. This chain uses TRBV6-2 or TRBV6-3 with TRBJ2-3; possibly TRBD1 for D (5 bases). Germline V CDR1 and CDR2: MNHEY, SVGEGT. The V and J ends lost 6 bases and 4 bases respectively, with 14 bases between them. The CDR3 totals 14 residues. This CDR3 is CASSLGLGADTQYF. The DNA for the CDR3 is TGTGCCAGCAGCCTGGGTTTAGGGGCAGATACGCAGTATTTT.

This clonotype appeared many times. This rearrangement joins TRBV11-2 to TRBJ1-2; the D gene is possibly TRBD1 (6 bases). This CDR3 comprises 15 residues. V gave up 1 base and J gave up 4 bases, with 13 bases separating them. Looked up from germline, CDR1 is SGHAT and CDR2 is FQNNGV. CDR3 loop: CASSLAGEGVYGYTF. The CDR3 region has the DNA TGTGCCAGCAGCTTAGCCGGGGAGGGGGTCTATGGCTACACCTTC.

The CDR3 region has the DNA TGCAGTGCTACGACAGGGGTTAGGAAAAAACTGTTTTTT. Translating gives CSATTGVRKKLFF. The genes are TRBV20-1 and TRBJ1-4; 8 bases agree with TRBD1. Germline-derived CDR1 and CDR2 are DFQATT and SNEGSKA (reference sequence). The CDR3 spans 13 residues. The V gene end was trimmed by 4 bases and the J gene end by 9 bases; junction bases not matched to a gene: 7.

This clonotype was detected a few times. This chain joins TRBV5-4 and TRBJ2-7, with D uncertain. Germline lookup yields CDR1 SGHNT and CDR2 YYREEE (reference sequence). The CDR3 loop spans 15 amino acids. V lost 0 bases, J lost 2 bases, and 12 bases lay in between. CDR3 sequence (DNA): TGTGCCAGCAGCTTGGGTCCGTCTCCGACCTACGAGCAGTACGTC. Translated: CASSLGPSPTYEQYV.

This sequence joins TRBV5-4 and TRBJ2-2, with TRBD2 identical over 8 bases. Trimming took 4 bases from V and 4 from J; bases not matched to a gene: 9. There are 16 residues in the CDR3. Germline CDR1 reads SGHNT; CDR2 reads YYREEE (reference sequence). In DNA, the CDR3 is TGTGCCAGCAGCCCCCCCGGCGGGGGGATCACCGGGGAGCTGTTTTTT. Its translation: CASSPPGGGITGELFF.

This clonotype was observed many times. This sequence joins TRBV18 and TRBJ2-7, with 8 bases fitting TRBD1. CDR1 KGHSH and CDR2 LQKENI come from the germline V gene. The CDR3 is made up of 14 amino acids. Trimming cost V 4 bases and J 7 bases; bases outside gene matches: 9. The CDR3 is CASSLNGQGYEQYV. CDR3 in DNA: TGTGCCAGCTCACTGAACGGACAGGGATATGAGCAGTACGTC.

This clonotype was observed a handful of times. The chain has TRBV12-3 or TRBV12-4 and TRBJ2-6, with D unclear. V was clipped by 5 bases and J by 0 bases, with 17 bases between them. This CDR3 region has 18 residues. CDR3 in amino acids: CASSHLRQVFSGANVLTF. CDR3 DNA: TGTGCCAGCAGTCATCTTCGGCAGGTATTCTCTGGGGCCAACGTCCTGACTTTC.

This clonotype occurred a few times. This chain joins TRBV3-1 and TRBJ1-2; tentative D call: TRBD1 (5 bases). This CDR3 comprises 15 residues. The V gene lost 3 bases and the J gene lost 5 bases, with 16 bases spanning the gap. Germline V CDR1 and CDR2: LGHDT, YNNKEL (reference sequence). This chain's CDR3 is CASSQGRVGGYGYTF. CDR3 nucleotide sequence: TGTGCCAGCAGCCAGGGACGAGTCGGCGGTTATGGCTACACCTTC.

In its sample, this clonotype was seen a few times. In nucleotides, the CDR3 is TGCGCCAGCAGCCAAGAATCCGGCTCTAGAAATACGCAGTATTTT. This encodes CASSQESGSRNTQYF. The J gene is TRBJ2-3, the V gene TRBV4-3; D is unresolved. CDR1 and CDR2 from the germline V gene are LGHNA and YSLEER. The CDR3 sequence is 15 residues long. V was cut by 0 bases and J by 7 bases, with 14 bases left in between.

The chain employs TRBV12-3 or TRBV12-4 and TRBJ2-3, with D tentatively TRBD2 (6 bases). V was shortened by 5 bases and J by 6 bases, with 18 bases between the two germline ends. The CDR3 contains 15 residues. CDR3 in amino acids: CASSGGTVAYDTQYF. In DNA, the CDR3 is TGTGCCAGCAGTGGGGGGACCGTCGCGTACGATACGCAGTATTTT.

In its sample, this clonotype was seen many times. The CDR3 here is CASSYQVGLNSYEQYF. The CDR3 DNA is TGTGCCAGCAGTTACCAGGTGGGACTAAACTCCTACGAGCAGTACTTC. The genes are TRBV6-2 or TRBV6-3 and TRBJ2-7; TRBD2 aligns across 7 bases. The CDR3 spans 16 residues. CDR1 is MNHEY, CDR2 SVGEGT, per germline. V trimming: 2 bases; J trimming: 0 bases; junction bases outside the gene matches: 7.

The J gene is TRBJ2-2, the V gene TRBV24-1, with TRBD1 identical over 8 bases. The CDR3 is 18 residues long. V lost 3 bases to trimming and J lost 1 base; unmatched junction nucleotides: 9. Per the germline V gene, CDR1 is KGHDR and CDR2 is SFDVKD. The CDR3 loop reads CATSDPPGQGQNTGELFF. The CDR3 DNA is TGTGCCACCAGTGATCCCCCCGGACAGGGACAGAACACCGGGGAGCTGTTTTTT.

This clonotype was seen repeatedly, ten times or more. This chain links TRBV5-1 with TRBJ2-3; 7 nucleotides align to TRBD1. CDR3 length: 16 amino acids. V shed 5 bases, J shed 2 bases, and the junction held 11 bases outside the gene matches. Per germline, CDR1 SGHRS and CDR2 YFSETQ. The CDR3 region is CASRWGPRGTTDTQYF. The CDR3 coding sequence is TGCGCCAGCAGGTGGGGGCCCAGGGGGACCACAGATACGCAGTATTTT.